The rows below give T cell receptor beta chains drawn from one sample of a study of T-cell reconstitution after alpha-beta-depleted transplantation in children. TCRdb re-analysed the PCR reads in MiXCR, keeping a single row per CDR3 protein. The data show about 100,000 distinct CDR3 sequences, with 6.4% seen just once and roughly 24% held by the top ten. This specimen was PBMCs, mostly from graft donor cells, taken 360 days after TCRalphabeta/CD19-depleted stem cell transplant. These receptors originate from a male patient between 2 and 9 years old who had a stem cell transplant for acute lymphoblastic leukemia, so the T cells may come from the graft donor. Both conserved end residues are trimmed from each CDR3.

len	v_gene	j_gene	CDR3aa
15	TRBV5-1	TRBJ2-5	ASSLVRPGERQETQY
13	TRBV9	TRBJ2-1	ASSVGSSSYNEQF
19	TRBV21-1	TRBJ2-6	ASSNGVFRTGPSSGANVLT
13	TRBV25-1	TRBJ1-1	ASSEYTQGVTEAF
13	TRBV7-8	TRBJ2-1	ASSPRLAGWNEQF
15	TRBV4-3	TRBJ2-1	ASSPDPLAEPYNEQF
9	TRBV12-3/TRBV12-4	TRBJ2-1	AVLVVNEQF
14	TRBV19	TRBJ1-1	ASTVRDRLSNTEAF
12	TRBV7-9	TRBJ2-3	ASFAGGSTDTQY
9	TRBV12-3/TRBV12-4	TRBJ1-3	AWDLGNTIY
11	TRBV24-1	TRBJ2-3	AITEGATDTQY
12	TRBV7-9	TRBJ2-7	ASSLRQGAYEQY
14	TRBV9	TRBJ2-1	ASSLPGTGLYNEQF
13	TRBV9	TRBJ2-1	ASSKGGSSYNEQF
13	TRBV7-8	TRBJ2-4	ASSYSGTDKNIQY
10	TRBV2	TRBJ2-7	ASTREGYEQY
12	TRBV4-3	TRBJ2-5	ASSDKKGQETQY
9	TRBV29-1	TRBJ2-1	SVVRTSEQF
11	TRBV7-6	TRBJ2-7	ASSAEPSYEQY
12	TRBV27	TRBJ1-1	ASFTRYSLLEAF
12	TRBV6-5	TRBJ2-1	ASSYHGYLGEQF
11	TRBV6-2/TRBV6-3	TRBJ2-2	ASSYSNSWELF
12	TRBV6-2/TRBV6-3	TRBJ2-1	ASSYGLAGYEQF
14	TRBV10-3	TRBJ2-3	AISERQGKAKGTQY
13	TRBV6-4	TRBJ2-3	ASSGWPSGTDTQY
10	TRBV10-3	TRBJ2-7	AISGGSREQY
13	TRBV27	TRBJ1-2	ASSSGPSRLYGYT
14	TRBV7-2	TRBJ2-3	AISFGLARNTDTQY
12	TRBV20-1	TRBJ2-3	SARRGGGPDTQY
12	TRBV7-8	TRBJ2-1	ASSLNGRNNEQF
12	TRBV5-1	TRBJ1-2	ASSLSERGHGYT
10	TRBV11-2	TRBJ2-1	ASSLRDYEQF
13	TRBV7-2	TRBJ2-1	ASSSLAGGPDEQF